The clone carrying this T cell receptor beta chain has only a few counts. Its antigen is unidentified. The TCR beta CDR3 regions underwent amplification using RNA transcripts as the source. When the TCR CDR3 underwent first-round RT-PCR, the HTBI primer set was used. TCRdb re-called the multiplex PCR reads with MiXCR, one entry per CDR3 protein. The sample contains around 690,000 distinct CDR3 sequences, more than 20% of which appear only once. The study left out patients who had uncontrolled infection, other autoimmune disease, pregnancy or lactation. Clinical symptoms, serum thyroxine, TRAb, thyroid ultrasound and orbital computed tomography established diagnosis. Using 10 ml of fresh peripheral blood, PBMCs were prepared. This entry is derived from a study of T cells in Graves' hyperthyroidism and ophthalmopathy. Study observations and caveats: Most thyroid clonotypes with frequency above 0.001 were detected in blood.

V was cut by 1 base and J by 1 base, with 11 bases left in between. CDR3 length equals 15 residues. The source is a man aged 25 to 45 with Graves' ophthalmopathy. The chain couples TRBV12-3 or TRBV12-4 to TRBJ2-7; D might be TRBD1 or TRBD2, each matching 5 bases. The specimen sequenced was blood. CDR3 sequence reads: CASSLVRDASYEQYF. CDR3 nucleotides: TGTGCCAGCAGTTTAGTGAGGGACGCGTCCTACGAGCAGTACTTC.